This section outlines one TCR beta chain sequence together with its context. Authors' data handling: Nucleated cell counts were estimated from reference gene primer amplification. The repertoire was sequenced with immunoSEQ multiplex PCR; TCRdb's copy has only in-frame clones and lacks some. V, J and clone size are taken as reported in that table, and D and trimming were inferred from the DNA itself. This table has approximately 230,000 clones, about 88% appearing once. This entry belongs to a study of blood T cell repertoires in COVID-19. Study at large: Acute-phase and convalescent COVID-19 samples originated in the United States, Italy and Spain. In each case, the material was cDNA or gDNA derived from T cells, B-cell-depleted T cells, or PBMCs.

The CDR3 length is 15 residues. V lost 7 bases to trimming and J lost 1 base, with 16 bases between them. Germline-derived CDR1 and CDR2 are MNHNY and SVGAGI (reference sequence). J is TRBJ1-1 and V is TRBV6-6; possible D gene TRBD1, 5 bases. Sample: peripheral blood. This sequence was found in a woman in her thirties or forties who had recovered from COVID-19. The CDR3 here is CASTPRRGPNTEAFF. The CDR3 nucleotides read TGTGCCAGCACCCCACGGAGGGGTCCGAACACTGAAGCTTTCTTT.